A single sample gave rise to the 14 T cell receptor beta chains below, sequenced in a study of blood T cell repertoires in COVID-19. Using immunoSEQ multiplex PCR, the repertoire was profiled, and TCRdb retains in-frame clones only, with some absent. The data show 110,000 to 150,000 clones, around 84% seen once. Material for sequencing was peripheral blood. The receptors derive from a human donor in a cohort sampled during active COVID-19.

The rearrangement links TRBV28 to TRBJ2-5, with a tentative D call TRBD2 (5 bases). There are 13 residues in the CDR3. Germline V gene data show CDR1 as MDHEN and CDR2 as SYDVKM. The V and J ends lost 1 base and 5 bases respectively, with 8 bases between them. The CDR3 here is CASSLSGLETQYF. Written as DNA, the CDR3 is TGTGCCAGCAGTTTATCGGGGTTGGAGACCCAGTACTTC.

The chain has TRBV28 and TRBJ1-1; D is uncertain. CDR3 length: 14 amino acids. Deletions cut 4 bases from V and 5 bases from J, with 14 bases between. The germline V gene has CDR1 MDHEN and CDR2 SYDVKM. The CDR3 bases are TGTGCCAGCAGTTCTCCGGTTGGAGTAACTGAAGCTTTCTTT. It encodes CASSSPVGVTEAFF.

The chain recombines TRBV28 with TRBJ2-7; 10 bases line up with TRBD1. The CDR3 has 14 amino acids. The germline CDR1 and CDR2 sequences are MDHEN and SYDVKM. With V trimmed by 2 bases and J by 5 bases, 3 bases remained unmatched. Here the CDR3 DNA reads TGTGCCAGCAGTTTAACCGGGACAGGGGACGAGCAGTACTTC. As protein: CASSLTGTGDEQYF.

V is TRBV5-4 and J is TRBJ2-7; 7 bases are shared with TRBD1. Germline CDR1 and CDR2: SGHNT and YYREEE (reference sequence). The CDR3 consists of 15 residues. After removal of 4 bases from V and 2 bases from J, the junction contained 9 bases not matched to a gene. The CDR3 loop reads CASSSLPGQTYEQYF. The CDR3 DNA sequence: TGTGCCAGCAGCAGTCTACCGGGACAGACCTACGAGCAGTACTTC.

V is TRBV27 and J is TRBJ2-3; TRBD2 is a possible D gene (6 bases). Between the trimmed V and J ends, which lost 3 bases and 7 bases, there was a span of 11 bases. In germline, CDR1 is MNHEY, CDR2 SMNVEV (reference sequence). The CDR3 is 13 residues long. CDR3 DNA: TGTGCCAGCAGTTTGGTCGGGAGAAATACGCAGTATTTT. It translates to CASSLVGRNTQYF.

The V call is TRBV7-9, the J call TRBJ1-4; D not resolved. The germline CDR1 and CDR2 sequences are SEHNR and FQNEAQ (reference sequence). The CDR3 loop spans 14 amino acids. V shed 5 bases and J shed 3 bases, with 10 bases lying between them. In DNA, the CDR3 is TGTGCCAGCAGCCCCGAGGCTCCTAATGAAAAACTGTTTTTT. Amino acid sequence: CASSPEAPNEKLFF.

The chain links TRBV7-8 to TRBJ2-7; D unclear. Trimming pared 1 base from V and 5 bases from J, leaving 9 bases between. Germline V gene lookup returns CDR1 SGHVS and CDR2 FQNEAQ. CDR3 length: 13 residues. The CDR3 sequence is CASSLDPVHEQYF. The DNA of the CDR3 is TGTGCCAGCAGCTTAGACCCGGTCCACGAGCAGTACTTC.

The chain employs TRBV5-3 and TRBJ1-3, with 12 bases that match TRBD1. TRBV5-3 carries the ORF label, with uncertain function. The CDR3 consists of 18 residues. Trimming cost V 3 bases and J 8 bases; bases outside gene matches: 15. CDR3 nucleotides: TGTGCCAGAAGCTCCCGACTCTATGGGACAGGGGGCTTACACACCATATATTTT. Its protein is CARSSRLYGTGGLHTIYF.

The rearrangement links TRBV19 to TRBJ2-5, with 15 bases aligning to TRBD2. Germline loops: CDR1 LNHDA, CDR2 SQIVND (reference sequence). The CDR3 loop spans 17 amino acids. J was trimmed by 2 bases and V by 4 bases; bases with no gene match: 5. Here the CDR3 reads CASSRGLAGGHQETQYF. The CDR3 DNA follows: TGTGCCAGTAGTAGGGGACTAGCGGGGGGACATCAAGAGACCCAGTACTTC.

This clone occurred many times. This chain joins TRBV28 and TRBJ1-1; the D gene is possibly TRBD1 (6 bases). V was trimmed by 7 bases and J by 1 base, leaving 19 bases between them. The CDR3 runs 16 residues. Germline assignment: CDR1 MDHEN and CDR2 SYDVKM. The chain's CDR3 is CASTHTQGIKNTEAFF. In nucleotides, the CDR3 is TGTGCCAGCACCCATACGCAGGGGATCAAGAACACTGAAGCTTTCTTT.

This clone was counted a few times. The chain has TRBV7-7 and TRBJ2-2; D is unclear. The CDR3 loop spans 16 amino acids. The V and J ends lost 5 bases and 0 bases respectively, with 13 bases between them. Germline values: CDR1 SSHAT, CDR2 FNYEAQ (reference sequence). CDR3 sequence: CASSVLVTSNTGELFF. Written as DNA, the CDR3 is TGTGCCAGCAGCGTCCTTGTGACTTCGAACACCGGGGAGCTGTTTTTT. Full variable domain (missing parts from reference TRBV7-7 and TRBJ2-2): GAGVSQSPRYKVTKRGQDVTLRCDPISSHATLYWYQQALGQGPEFLTYFNYEAQPDKSGLPSDRFSAERPEGSISTLTIQRTEQRDSAMYRCASSVLVTSNTGELFFGEGSRLTVL.

The rearrangement uses TRBV7-2 and TRBJ1-5; TRBD1 matches 8 bases. This CDR3 region has 14 residues. V lost 5 bases, J lost 4 bases, and 4 bases stayed unmatched. Germline V gives CDR1 SGHTA, CDR2 FQGNSA. CDR3 nucleotides: TGTGCCAGCAGCAAGGGACAGGTAAATCAGCCCCAGCATTTT. Protein: CASSKGQVNQPQHF.

In the case of this clone: This specimen includes other DNA sequences encoding the same CDR3. The chain combines TRBV12-3 or TRBV12-4 with TRBJ1-5, with TRBD1 identical over 9 bases. The CDR3 contains 13 residues. V lost 6 bases, J lost 4 bases, and 1 base stayed unmatched. DNA for the CDR3: TGTGCCAGCAGAGGGACAGGGAATCAGCCCCAGCATTTT. This gives the protein CASRGTGNQPQHF.

J is TRBJ2-7 and V is TRBV28, with 11 bases aligning to TRBD1. Germline CDR1 is MDHEN and CDR2 is SYDVKM. The CDR3 spans 15 residues. V was clipped by 2 bases and J by 4 bases; unmatched bases: 4. This chain's CDR3 is CASSLRGTGGYEQYF. The CDR3 bases are TGTGCCAGCAGTTTAAGGGGGACAGGGGGGTACGAGCAGTACTTC.